A single sample gave rise to the 20 T cell receptor beta chains below, sequenced in a study of blood T cells in healthy people across ages. Sample-barcoded 5' priming and a J-beta primer mix drove a second PCR of about 6 to 12 cycles. TCRdb re-called the 5' RACE reads with MiXCR, one entry per CDR3 protein. The sample contains about 810,000 distinct CDR3 sequences, roughly 40% of which appear only once. The specimen sequenced was blood. The receptors derive from a man younger than 35 in good health.

The V gene is TRBV5-8, the J gene TRBJ2-7; maybe TRBD1 (6 bases). This CDR3 is built from 13 residues. Germline-derived CDR1 and CDR2 are SGHTS and YDEGEE. V lost 3 bases, J lost 4 bases, and 11 bases lay in between. CDR3 sequence (DNA): TGTGCCAGCAGCTCCGCGGACAGATACGAGCAGTACTTC. It translates to CASSSADRYEQYF.

This clonotype has a count of ten or more. The chain joins TRBV12-3 or TRBV12-4 to TRBJ2-7; 8 nucleotides align to TRBD1. J lost 5 bases, V lost 6 bases, and 6 bases had no gene match. The CDR3 totals 13 residues. Written as DNA, the CDR3 is TGTGCCAGCAGAGCGACAGGGGTGGACGAGCAGTACTTC. It is translated as CASRATGVDEQYF.

This clonotype was counted a few times. V usage is TRBV12-3 or TRBV12-4 and J usage is TRBJ1-2, with D perhaps matching TRBD1 (5 bases). This CDR3 spans 11 amino acids. V lost 8 bases to trimming and J lost 6 bases, with 10 bases between them. The chain's CDR3 is CASGLGDGYTF. The CDR3 DNA follows: TGTGCCAGCGGATTAGGGGATGGCTACACCTTC.

This clonotype appeared many times. The genes are TRBV20-1 and TRBJ2-1; the match to TRBD1 covers 8 bases. Germline V gene data show CDR1 as DFQATT and CDR2 as SNEGSKA (reference sequence). The CDR3 is made up of 14 amino acids. J was trimmed by 2 bases and V by 3 bases; bases with no gene match: 3. CDR3: CSASRGPAYNEQFF. The CDR3 DNA is TGCAGTGCTAGCAGGGGGCCCGCCTACAATGAGCAGTTCTTC.

This chain links TRBV5-5 with TRBJ1-3; D not certain. Trimming took 6 bases from V and 3 from J, leaving 16 bases between them. This CDR3 comprises 15 residues. Germline CDR1 is SGHKS and CDR2 is YYEKEE (reference sequence). DNA of the CDR3: TGTGCCAGCACCTACACCTATGGGGATGGAAACACCATATATTTT. This encodes CASTYTYGDGNTIYF.

This clonotype was counted a few times. This chain joins TRBV19 and TRBJ2-5; 9 bases are a match to TRBD1. The closer fit of TRBJ2-7 to the DNA end suggests the J call may be wrong. The CDR3 is 14 amino acids. Germline V gene data show CDR1 as LNHDA and CDR2 as SQIVND (reference sequence). The CDR3 here is CASSMRDRVSEQYF. DNA of the CDR3: TGTGCCAGTAGTATGAGGGACAGGGTTTCCGAGCAGTACTTC.

V usage is TRBV6-5 and J usage is TRBJ2-3; TRBD2 aligns across 10 bases. V gave up 0 bases and J gave up 6 bases; unmatched junction bases: 12. Germline-derived CDR1 and CDR2 are MNHEY and SVGAGI. There are 18 residues in the CDR3. For the CDR3, the DNA is TGTGCCAGCAGTTACTCGGGACTAGCGTCCCTCGGGGTGGATACGCAGTATTTT. This translates into CASSYSGLASLGVDTQYF.

The rearrangement uses TRBV5-1 and TRBJ2-2, with D maybe TRBD2 (6 bases). Looked up from germline, CDR1 is SGHRS and CDR2 is YFSETQ. The ends were cut back, 6 bases at V and 3 bases at J, with 15 bases in the middle. This CDR3 spans 15 amino acids. CDR3 sequence: CASTMEGRYTGELFF. For the CDR3, the DNA is TGCGCCAGCACGATGGAGGGACGGTACACCGGGGAGCTGTTTTTT.

About this clonotype: A read error may be the cause here, since a much bigger clone is one base away. The CDR3 sequence is CSARDRDGETQYF. The CDR3 DNA sequence: TGCAGTGCTAGAGACAGGGATGGGGAGACCCAGTACTTC. This chain connects TRBV20-1 to TRBJ2-5; possible D gene TRBD1, 5 bases. CDR3 size: 13 residues. In germline, CDR1 is DFQATT, CDR2 SNEGSKA (reference sequence). V was trimmed by 0 bases and J by 5 bases, leaving 10 bases between them.

A word on this clonotype: A much more abundant neighbour one base away suggests this may be a read error. The chain carries TRBV7-9 and TRBJ2-3, with 7 bases identical to TRBD1. CDR3 size: 16 residues. Germline V gene sequence: CDR1 SEHNR, CDR2 FQNEAQ (reference sequence). The CDR3 nucleotides are TGTGTCAGCAGCTCCAGACAGGGCCGGGGTCCTGATACGCAGTATTTT. Translating gives CVSSSRQGRGPDTQYF.

The rearrangement uses TRBV5-4 and TRBJ2-7, with 10 bases matching TRBD2. The V gene's germline CDR1 is SGHNT and CDR2 YYREEE (reference sequence). This CDR3 is 18 amino acids long. Trimming took 4 bases from V and 5 from J; bases not matched to a gene: 18. CDR3 in amino acids: CASSNGASGGLLSHEQYF. Here the CDR3 DNA reads TGTGCCAGCAGCAACGGGGCTAGCGGGGGACTCCTATCCCACGAGCAGTACTTC.

The chain links TRBV5-6 to TRBJ2-6; D is unresolved. Per the germline V gene, CDR1 is SGHDT and CDR2 is YYEEEE. Between the trimmed V and J ends, which lost 0 bases and 4 bases, there was a span of 5 bases. This CDR3 is built from 14 residues. This CDR3 is CASSLVAGANVLTF. The CDR3, as DNA: TGTGCCAGCAGCTTGGTCGCCGGGGCCAACGTCCTGACTTTC.

As for this clonotype: The CDR3 ends on some other residue instead of the conserved phenylalanine or tryptophan, so this is likely a read error. The rearrangement uses TRBV10-3 and TRBJ2-7; D perhaps matches TRBD1 (5 bases). Trimming stripped 6 bases from V and 5 bases from J, with 17 bases between. This CDR3 comprises 14 residues. The germline CDR1 and CDR2 sequences are ENHRY and SYGVKD. The CDR3 DNA sequence: TGTGCCATCAGGGATCCAGGGAAAGAAGACGAGCAGTACTCC. It yields the protein CAIRDPGKEDEQYS.

This clonotype was seen repeatedly, ten times or more. DNA for the CDR3: TGCGCCAGCAATAACCGGGGCGGAAAGGAGAATGAGCAGTTCTTC. Its protein is CASNNRGGKENEQFF. This chain uses TRBV5-1 with TRBJ2-1; D is tentatively TRBD1 or TRBD2 (5 bases each). The germline V gene encodes CDR1 SGHRS and CDR2 YFSETQ. This CDR3 contains 15 residues. With 6 bases removed from V and 7 bases from J, the gap between germline ends came to 20 bases. Filled out from reference TRBV5-1 and TRBJ2-1, the complete variable domain reads KAGVTQTPRYLIKTRGQQVTLSCSPISGHRSVSWYQQTPGQGLQFLFEYFSETQRNKGNFPGRFSGRQFSNSRSEMNVSTLELGDSALYLCASNNRGGKENEQFFGPGTRLTVL.

As for this clonotype: A junction end diverges from the germline sequence, so it may reflect a read error. This CDR3 reads CAISDGLAGARDAQYF. As DNA, the CDR3 is TGTGCCATCAGTGATGGACTAGCGGGGGCCAGAGATGCGCAGTATTTT. The chain combines TRBV10-3 with TRBJ2-3, with 13 bases that match TRBD2. Germline CDR1 reads ENHRY; CDR2 reads SYGVKD. The CDR3 sequence is 16 residues long.

This clonotype occurred many times. V and J are TRBV7-2 and TRBJ2-3; D might be TRBD2 (5 bases). Germline assignment: CDR1 SGHTA and CDR2 FQGNSA. Deletions cut 0 bases from V and 4 bases from J, with 8 bases between. The CDR3 is made up of 14 amino acids. CDR3 sequence (DNA): TGTGCCAGCAGCTTAGCGGGAGAGGCAGATACGCAGTATTTT. Translated: CASSLAGEADTQYF.

As for this clonotype: With a much larger clone just one base away, this may be a read error. The chain links TRBV10-3 to TRBJ1-2, with D unresolved. V shed 6 bases and J shed 4 bases, with 9 bases lying between them. CDR1 ENHRY and CDR2 SYGVKD come from the germline V gene. This CDR3 contains 12 residues. The CDR3 reads CAIREEGYGYTF. CDR3 sequence (DNA): TGTGCCATCAGGGAGGAGGGCTATGGCTACACCTTC.

The chain uses TRBV28 and TRBJ2-5; TRBD1 aligns across 9 bases. Trimming took 6 bases from V and 5 from J; bases not matched to a gene: 4. Per the germline V gene, CDR1 is MDHEN and CDR2 is SYDVKM. This CDR3 is 13 amino acids long. The CDR3 protein is CASSDRGTETQYF. The CDR3 nucleotides are TGTGCCAGCAGCGACAGGGGGACGGAGACCCAGTACTTC.

This clonotype occurred many times. The chain carries TRBV10-3 and TRBJ2-3, with TRBD2 matching 8 bases. CDR1 and CDR2 from the germline V gene are ENHRY and SYGVKD. V was pared by 0 bases and J by 2 bases, with 10 bases of the junction left unmatched. The CDR3 extends over 18 amino acids. CDR3 in DNA: TGTGCCATCAGTGAGTCGATAGCGGGGCGGACTACCACAGATACGCAGTATTTT. Protein: CAISESIAGRTTTDTQYF.

This clonotype was seen a handful of times. The chain combines TRBV15 with TRBJ1-4, with D unclear. V was shortened by 2 bases and J by 6 bases, with 16 bases between the two germline ends. There are 16 residues in the CDR3. Germline values: CDR1 LNHNV, CDR2 YYDKDF (reference sequence). CDR3 in amino acids: CATSRRARGDHEKLFF. The DNA for the CDR3 is TGTGCCACCAGCAGACGGGCCCGCGGAGATCATGAAAAACTGTTTTTT.